This TCR beta chain was identified in a study of cytomegalovirus exposure and HLA in healthy donors. Study conclusions and caveats: Both high specificity and high sensitivity reportedly marked the classifier's diagnosis of cytomegalovirus status.

TCRdb keeps only in-frame clones here, not all; method: immunoSEQ multiplex PCR. The sample yields roughly 60,000 clones, about 90% seen once. Germline CDR1 and CDR2: MNHEY and SVGAGI. CDR3 length: 13 residues. The ends were cut back, 6 bases at V and 5 bases at J, with 10 bases in the middle. Turning to this clone: What it binds is unknown.

The V and J genes are TRBV6-5 and TRBJ2-2, with unresolved D. The sequenced material came from PBMCs. This clonotype originated in a woman younger than 30 in good health and CMV-seronegative. CDR3 in DNA: TGTGCCAGCAGACCCTACCTTACCGGGGAGCTGTTTTTT. Translating gives CASRPYLTGELFF.